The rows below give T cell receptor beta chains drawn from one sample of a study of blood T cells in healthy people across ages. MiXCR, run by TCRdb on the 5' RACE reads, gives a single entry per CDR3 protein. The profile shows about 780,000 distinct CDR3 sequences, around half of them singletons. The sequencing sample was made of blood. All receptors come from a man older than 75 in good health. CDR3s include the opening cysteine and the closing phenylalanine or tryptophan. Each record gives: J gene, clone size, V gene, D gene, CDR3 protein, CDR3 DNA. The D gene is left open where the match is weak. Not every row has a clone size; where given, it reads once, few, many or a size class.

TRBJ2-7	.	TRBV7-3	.	CASSSYGRPLEEQYF	TGTGCCAGCAGCTCCTACGGGCGTCCCCTGGAGGAGCAGTACTTC
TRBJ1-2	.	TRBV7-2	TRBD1	CASSPTQGVGYTF	TGTGCCAGCAGCCCAACACAGGGGGTTGGCTACACCTTC
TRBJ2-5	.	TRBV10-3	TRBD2	CAISDSSGGAGETQYF	TGTGCCATCAGTGACTCTAGCGGGGGGGCCGGTGAGACCCAGTACTTC
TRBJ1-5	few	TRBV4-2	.	CASSQDLAQPQHF	TGTGCCAGCAGCCAAGATCTGGCGCAGCCCCAGCATTTT
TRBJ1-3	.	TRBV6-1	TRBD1	CASSARDRRNTIYF	TGTGCCAGCAGTGCCCGGGACAGACGAAACACCATATATTTT
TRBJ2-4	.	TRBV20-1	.	CSARAPQSGNIQYF	TGCAGTGCTAGAGCCCCCCAATCGGGAAACATTCAGTACTTC
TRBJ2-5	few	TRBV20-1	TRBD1	CSASAGGQETQYF	TGCAGTGCCAGCGCAGGGGGCCAAGAGACCCAGTACTTC
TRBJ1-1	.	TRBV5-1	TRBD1	CASSLAPTGSMNTEAFF	TGCGCCAGCAGCTTGGCTCCGACAGGGAGCATGAACACTGAAGCTTTCTTT
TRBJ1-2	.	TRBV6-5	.	CASIYRGGYTF	TGTGCCAGCATCTACCGGGGTGGCTACACCTTC
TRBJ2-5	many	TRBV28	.	CASSLMDNKETQYF	TGTGCCAGCAGTTTAATGGACAATAAAGAGACCCAGTACTTC
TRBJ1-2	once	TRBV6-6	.	CASSAGIGYTF	TGTGCCAGCAGCGCAGGGATTGGCTACACCTTC
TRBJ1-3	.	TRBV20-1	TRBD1	CSARPPGQGASGNTIYF	TGCAGTGCTAGGCCCCCGGGACAGGGTGCTTCTGGAAACACCATATATTTT
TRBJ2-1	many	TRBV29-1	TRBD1	CSVSDRGRWDEQFF	TGCAGCGTTTCGGACAGGGGGCGTTGGGATGAGCAGTTCTTC
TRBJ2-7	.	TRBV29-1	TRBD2	CSVEGGPRGSEQYF	TGCAGCGTTGAAGGAGGACCGCGGGGGAGCGAGCAGTACTTC